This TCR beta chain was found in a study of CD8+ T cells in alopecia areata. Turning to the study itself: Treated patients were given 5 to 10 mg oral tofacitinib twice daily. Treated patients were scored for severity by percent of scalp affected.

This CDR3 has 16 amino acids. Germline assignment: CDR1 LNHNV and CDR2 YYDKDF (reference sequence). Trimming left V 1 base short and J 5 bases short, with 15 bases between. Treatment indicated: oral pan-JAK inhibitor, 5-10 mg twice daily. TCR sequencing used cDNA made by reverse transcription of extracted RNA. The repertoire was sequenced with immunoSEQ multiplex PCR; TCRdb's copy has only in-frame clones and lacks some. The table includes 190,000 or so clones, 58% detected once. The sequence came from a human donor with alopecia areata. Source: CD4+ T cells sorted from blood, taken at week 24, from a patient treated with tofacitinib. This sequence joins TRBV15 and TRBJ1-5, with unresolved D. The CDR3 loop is CATSRGETTEYQPQHF. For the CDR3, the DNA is TGTGCCACCAGCAGAGGGGAGACAACGGAGTATCAGCCCCAGCATTTT.